One sample yielded the 32 T cell receptor beta chains listed below, sequenced in a study of T cells after somatic rescue of genetic block. TCRdb keeps only in-frame clones here, not all; method: immunoSEQ multiplex PCR. The sample shows about 88,000 clones, more than 80% of them seen only once. The sequenced material came from peripheral blood mononuclear cells (PBMCs). Every receptor here comes from a young woman.

This clone was found once. This chain joins TRBV5-4 and TRBJ2-3; no definite D call. The V gene lost 3 bases and the J gene lost 10 bases, with 12 bases spanning the gap. Germline V gene sequence: CDR1 SGHNT, CDR2 YYREEE (reference sequence). The length of the CDR3 is 12 residues. The CDR3 DNA reads TGTGCCAGCAGCTGGGGAAGTGGTTCGCAGTATTTT. This encodes CASSWGSGSQYF.

V is TRBV27 and J is TRBJ2-2; D call uncertain. The CDR3 is made up of 12 amino acids. The V and J ends lost 2 bases and 6 bases respectively, with 4 bases between them. CDR1 and CDR2 (germline): MNHEY, SMNVEV (reference sequence). The CDR3 is CASSLLPGELFF. For the CDR3, the DNA is TGTGCCAGCAGTTTACTCCCCGGGGAGCTGTTTTTT.

The rearrangement joins TRBV28 to TRBJ1-4; TRBD1 might be the D (6 bases). V lost 7 bases and J lost 0, with 12 bases in between. Germline V gives CDR1 MDHEN, CDR2 SYDVKM. The CDR3 extends over 15 amino acids. The CDR3 coding sequence is TGTGCCAGCACCGAAACAGGGACAACTAATGAAAAACTGTTTTTT. Translated, it gives CASTETGTTNEKLFF. Full variable domain (outside the CDR3, taken from reference TRBV28 and TRBJ1-4): DVKVTQSSRYLVKRTGEKVFLECVQDMDHENMFWYRQDPGLGLRLIYFSYDVKMKEKGDIPEGYSVSREKKERFSLILESASTNQTSMYLCASTETGTTNEKLFFGSGTQLSVL.

The chain is built from TRBV5-1 and TRBJ2-6, with 7 bases identical to TRBD2. The V gene end was trimmed by 3 bases and the J gene end by 2 bases; junction bases not matched to a gene: 11. The germline V gene encodes CDR1 SGHRS and CDR2 YFSETQ. This CDR3 region has 18 residues. The CDR3 DNA is TGCGCCAGCAGCTCCGGGGGGAGGGAAAGGGCTGGGGCCAACGTCCTGACTTTC. Its translation is CASSSGGRERAGANVLTF.

This chain uses TRBV28 with TRBJ1-5; D ambiguous. In germline, CDR1 is MDHEN, CDR2 SYDVKM. This CDR3 contains 12 residues. V dropped 6 bases and J dropped 6 bases, with 9 bases sitting between them. The CDR3 nucleotides are TGTGCCAGCAGCCTCAGTGGTCAGCCCCAGCATTTT. Its translation is CASSLSGQPQHF.

The J gene is TRBJ1-1, the V gene TRBV6-4; tentative D call: TRBD1 (6 bases). CDR3 length: 14 residues. The germline V gene encodes CDR1 MRHNA and CDR2 SNTAGT. Trimming took 7 bases from V and 1 from J, leaving 13 bases between them. In DNA form, the CDR3 reads TGTGCCAGCAAACGGGACAACTCGAACACTGAAGCTTTCTTT. As protein: CASKRDNSNTEAFF.

The V call is TRBV7-6, the J call TRBJ2-7; D perhaps matches TRBD1 (5 bases). V was clipped by 1 base and J by 4 bases, with 11 bases between them. The CDR3 sequence is 14 residues long. Germline V gene data show CDR1 as SGHVS and CDR2 as FNYEAQ. CDR3: CASSLGTGPYEQYF. The CDR3 region has the DNA TGTGCCAGCAGCTTAGGAACAGGCCCTTACGAGCAGTACTTC.

The chain couples TRBV6-1 to TRBJ1-1; D not certain. V lost 1 base and J 4 bases, leaving 10 bases between the germline ends. This CDR3 is built from 14 residues. Germline loops: CDR1 MNHNS, CDR2 SASEGT. CDR3 bases: TGTGCCAGCAGTGAAGTTGGGTGGGGCACTGAAGCTTTCTTT. It specifies CASSEVGWGTEAFF.

The chain recombines TRBV5-1 with TRBJ2-7, with 7 bases aligning to TRBD2. The CDR3 is made up of 17 amino acids. CDR1 and CDR2 from the germline V gene are SGHRS and YFSETQ. The V and J ends lost 3 bases and 4 bases, in that order; junction bases with no gene match: 16. This CDR3 is CASSSGRLTSVNYEQYF. The CDR3 nucleotides are TGCGCCAGCAGCTCAGGACGTCTTACTAGCGTGAATTACGAGCAGTACTTC.

V gene TRBV9 combines with J gene TRBJ2-3, with D perhaps TRBD2 (7 bases). V dropped 4 bases and J dropped 6 bases, with 21 bases sitting between them. This CDR3 is built from 16 residues. Germline loops: CDR1 SGDLS, CDR2 YYNGEE. CDR3 sequence reads: CASSPPSTAGADTQYF. The CDR3 bases are TGTGCCAGCAGCCCCCCCTCCACCGCGGGGGCGGATACGCAGTATTTT.

The CDR3 DNA follows: TGTGCCAGCAGTTTATCGTGGGGCGCTGGACAGCCCCAGCATTTT. This encodes CASSLSWGAGQPQHF. V gene TRBV27 combines with J gene TRBJ1-5; a weak D match, TRBD1 (5 bases). Germline loops: CDR1 MNHEY, CDR2 SMNVEV (reference sequence). The CDR3 has 15 residues. Between the trimmed V and J ends, which lost 0 bases and 7 bases, there was a span of 13 bases.

CDR3 bases: TGTGCCAGCAGCTTGGTGGTGGGACTAGCGGGAGCGGCCTACAATGAGCAGTTCTTC. Translated, it gives CASSLVVGLAGAAYNEQFF. The chain joins TRBV5-6 to TRBJ2-1; 14 bases agree with TRBD2. This CDR3 has 19 amino acids. Trimming cost V 0 bases and J 2 bases; bases outside gene matches: 7. Per the germline V gene, CDR1 is SGHDT and CDR2 is YYEEEE.

The chain recombines TRBV27 with TRBJ1-3, with TRBD1 matching 8 bases. J lost 4 bases, V lost 5 bases, and 13 bases had no gene match. The CDR3 has 17 residues. Germline assignment: CDR1 MNHEY and CDR2 SMNVEV (reference sequence). This CDR3 reads CASSRLRQGARGNTIYF. In DNA form, the CDR3 reads TGTGCCAGCAGTCGCCTCCGGCAGGGGGCCCGGGGAAACACCATATATTTT.

The chain links TRBV19 to TRBJ2-1; 16 bases are a match to TRBD2. This CDR3 region has 16 residues. From germline, CDR1 is LNHDA and CDR2 SQIVND (reference sequence). After removal of 6 bases from V and 12 bases from J, the junction contained 11 bases not matched to a gene. The CDR3 DNA follows: TGTGCCAGTAGCCTTGGGACTAGCGGGAGGGGGCTGCGGCAGTTCTTC. Protein sequence: CASSLGTSGRGLRQFF.

This clone came up a few times. This chain connects TRBV10-1 to TRBJ1-2, with 9 bases fitting TRBD1. The CDR3 has 13 amino acids. The V and J ends lost 6 bases and 6 bases, in that order; junction bases with no gene match: 5. CDR1 is WNHNN, CDR2 SYGVQD, per germline (reference sequence). This CDR3 is CASSRDREDGYTF. Written as DNA, the CDR3 is TGCGCCAGCAGCCGGGACAGGGAGGATGGCTACACCTTC.

The CDR3 nucleotides are TGCGCCAGCAGCATCGGACTGCTCCAAGAGACCCAGTACTTC. Protein sequence: CASSIGLLQETQYF. The chain has TRBV5-1 and TRBJ2-5, with D possibly being TRBD2 (5 bases). The CDR3 length is 14 residues. The ends were cut back, 4 bases at V and 1 base at J, with 11 bases in the middle. Germline CDR1 reads SGHRS; CDR2 reads YFSETQ.

The V and J genes are TRBV4-1 and TRBJ1-5; a weak D match, TRBD1 (5 bases). In germline, CDR1 is MGHRA, CDR2 YSYEKL. The CDR3 has 16 amino acids. V was pared by 0 bases and J by 4 bases, with 13 bases between. The CDR3, as DNA: TGCGCCAGCAGCCAAGATCCTTCGGGGGGTAATCAGCCCCAGCATTTT. As protein: CASSQDPSGGNQPQHF.

The chain joins TRBV9 to TRBJ2-1; possibly TRBD1 for D (6 bases). The germline V gene has CDR1 SGDLS and CDR2 YYNGEE. The CDR3 covers 16 residues. The ends were cut back, 0 bases at V and 0 bases at J, with 10 bases in the middle. DNA of the CDR3: TGTGCCAGCAGCGTAGCAGGGGTCAGCTCCTACAATGAGCAGTTCTTC. It specifies CASSVAGVSSYNEQFF.

The rearrangement links TRBV11-1 to TRBJ1-2, with D tentatively TRBD1 (6 bases). The germline gives CDR1 SGHAT, CDR2 FQDESV (reference sequence). The V end was cut by 4 bases, the J end by 3 bases, with 12 bases between. CDR3 length: 14 residues. CDR3 nucleotide sequence: TGTGCCAGCAGCTCGTGGGCAGGGGACTATGGCTACACCTTC. Encoded protein: CASSSWAGDYGYTF.

This clone was found once. This rearrangement joins TRBV28 to TRBJ1-4; D perhaps matches TRBD1 (5 bases). V lost 2 bases, J lost 8 bases, and 12 bases lay in between. The length of the CDR3 is 14 residues. Germline lookup yields CDR1 MDHEN and CDR2 SYDVKM. CDR3 loop: CASSLGGIGEKLFF. CDR3 bases: TGTGCCAGCAGTTTAGGGGGTATCGGCGAAAAACTGTTTTTT.

The chain combines TRBV6-1 with TRBJ2-7, with 7 bases fitting TRBD2. CDR1 MNHNS and CDR2 SASEGT come from the germline V gene. V lost 8 bases and J lost 0; bases outside the gene matches: 7. The CDR3 is 14 residues long. CDR3 DNA sequence: TGTGCCAGCCAAATTCCGGGGGGCTCCTACGAGCAGTACTTC. As protein: CASQIPGGSYEQYF.

This clone has only a few counts. The chain is built from TRBV25-1 and TRBJ1-1, with TRBD1 matching 9 bases. This CDR3 region has 14 residues. V dropped 5 bases and J dropped 5; count of bases not matched to a gene: 6. Looked up from germline, CDR1 is MGHDK and CDR2 is SYGVNS. This CDR3 is CASSPGQGFTEAFF. The CDR3 DNA follows: TGTGCCAGCAGTCCGGGACAGGGATTTACTGAAGCTTTCTTT.

This clone is a singleton in its sample. The chain recombines TRBV5-1 with TRBJ2-1; D might be TRBD2 (5 bases). The V gene lost 0 bases and the J gene lost 9 bases, with 16 bases spanning the gap. CDR1 is SGHRS and CDR2 is YFSETQ in the germline V gene. The CDR3 extends over 15 amino acids. The chain's CDR3 is CASSLAGGLAGEQFF. Written as DNA, the CDR3 is TGCGCCAGCAGCTTGGCGGGCGGGCTAGCTGGTGAGCAGTTCTTC. The variable domain in full, completed from reference TRBV5-1 and TRBJ2-1, reads KAGVTQTPRYLIKTRGQQVTLSCSPISGHRSVSWYQQTPGQGLQFLFEYFSETQRNKGNFPGRFSGRQFSNSRSEMNVSTLELGDSALYLCASSLAGGLAGEQFFGPGTRLTVL.

This sequence joins TRBV7-2 and TRBJ2-7; D uncertain. V shed 5 bases and J shed 6 bases, with 14 bases lying between them. The germline gives CDR1 SGHTA, CDR2 FQGNSA. This CDR3 has 13 amino acids. CDR3 loop: CASSERIRGEQYF. CDR3 DNA: TGTGCCAGCAGCGAGAGAATTCGTGGCGAGCAGTACTTC.

The rearrangement uses TRBV5-1 and TRBJ2-7; D unclear. Germline CDR1 reads SGHRS; CDR2 reads YFSETQ. CDR3 length: 16 amino acids. V lost 0 bases and J lost 5, with 18 bases in between. The CDR3 sequence is CASSLATVTIRHEQYF. The DNA for the CDR3 is TGCGCCAGCAGCTTGGCAACAGTCACTATTCGGCACGAGCAGTACTTC.

This clone showed up just a few times. The chain links TRBV6-1 to TRBJ1-4; D call uncertain. V lost 7 bases and J 5 bases, leaving 11 bases between the germline ends. There are 13 residues in the CDR3. Looked up from germline, CDR1 is MNHNS and CDR2 is SASEGT. The CDR3 sequence: CASTATENEKLFF. The DNA for the CDR3 is TGTGCCAGCACGGCGACGGAGAATGAAAAACTGTTTTTT.

The sample holds one count of this clone. This CDR3 is also generated by other DNA sequences in the sample. This chain joins TRBV7-9 and TRBJ2-7, with 8 bases fitting TRBD2. This CDR3 contains 14 residues. Germline values: CDR1 SEHNR, CDR2 FQNEAQ (reference sequence). V dropped 3 bases and J dropped 1; count of bases not matched to a gene: 2. CDR3 nucleotide sequence: TGTGCCAGCAGCTTTACTAGCGGTTCCTACGAGCAGTACTTC. Translating it yields CASSFTSGSYEQYF.

The gene calls are TRBV9 and TRBJ2-1; 8 bases line up with TRBD2. Germline V gives CDR1 SGDLS, CDR2 YYNGEE. The V segment lost 0 bases and the J segment 5 bases; nucleotides outside the gene matches: 7. The CDR3 has 16 residues. This CDR3 is CASSVGSGGGDNEQFF. The DNA for the CDR3 is TGTGCCAGCAGCGTAGGCAGCGGGGGCGGGGACAATGAGCAGTTCTTC.

This chain joins TRBV13 and TRBJ2-1, with 8 nucleotides matching TRBD1. Germline CDR1 and CDR2: PRHDT and FYEKMQ (reference sequence). Losses at the gene ends were 4 bases for V and 4 bases for J; bases not matched to a gene: 3. CDR3 length: 14 residues. CDR3 residues: CASSWGQAYNEQFF. The CDR3 DNA sequence: TGTGCCAGCAGCTGGGGACAGGCGTACAATGAGCAGTTCTTC.

The table lists this clone with a count of one. The chain is built from TRBV27 and TRBJ2-7; 11 bases are shared with TRBD2. Germline V lookup: CDR1 MNHEY, CDR2 SMNVEV (reference sequence). J gave up 4 bases and V 8 bases, and 4 bases lay outside the gene matches. This CDR3 has 13 amino acids. CDR3 bases: TGTGCCAGCGGAGGGACTAGCGGTTACGAGCAGTACTTC. Its translation is CASGGTSGYEQYF.

There are a few counts of this clone. The chain employs TRBV19 and TRBJ2-1; 10 bases fit TRBD2. V dropped 5 bases and J dropped 6; count of bases not matched to a gene: 7. CDR3 length equals 15 residues. The germline gives CDR1 LNHDA, CDR2 SQIVND (reference sequence). In DNA form, the CDR3 reads TGTGCCAGTAGTCAAAGCGGGAGGGGTTTCAATGAGCAGTTCTTC. Its translation is CASSQSGRGFNEQFF.

This chain uses TRBV25-1 with TRBJ2-3, with TRBD2 matching 7 bases. V shed 5 bases, J shed 0 bases, and the junction held 5 bases outside the gene matches. Germline values: CDR1 MGHDK, CDR2 SYGVNS. CDR3 size: 15 residues. Written as DNA, the CDR3 is TGTGCCAGCAGTCCTAGCGGCTCTAGCACAGATACGCAGTATTTT. Translation: CASSPSGSSTDTQYF.